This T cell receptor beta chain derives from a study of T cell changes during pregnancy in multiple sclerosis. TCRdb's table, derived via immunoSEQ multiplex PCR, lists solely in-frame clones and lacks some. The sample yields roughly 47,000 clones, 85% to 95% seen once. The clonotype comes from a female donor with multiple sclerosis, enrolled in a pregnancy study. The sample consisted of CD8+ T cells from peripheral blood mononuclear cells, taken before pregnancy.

CDR3 loop: CASRRTSAQETQYF. The CDR3 nucleotides read TGTGCCAGCAGGAGGACTAGCGCTCAAGAGACCCAGTACTTC. This chain uses TRBV2 with TRBJ2-5; 9 bases map to TRBD2. The length of the CDR3 is 14 residues. Looked up from germline, CDR1 is SNHLY and CDR2 is FYNNEI. The junction had 4 bases not matched to a gene; V was cut back by 6 bases and J by 2 bases.